What follows is one T cell receptor (beta chain) and its context. The sample is drawn from a study of blood T cell repertoires in COVID-19. Across the study: COVID-19 samples from acute and convalescent phases originated in the United States, Italy and Spain.

Assay: immunoSEQ multiplex PCR; the TCRdb copy retains only in-frame clones and omits some. The profile shows 220,000 or so clones, approximately 90% of them singletons. The clonotype comes from a woman aged 50 to 65 with COVID-19, enrolled during active disease. Sequencing was carried out using peripheral blood.

CDR3 sequence (DNA): TGTGCCAGCACTATTCGCTTAGGGACAGGGATGGGAGATACGCAGTATTTT. Encoded protein: CASTIRLGTGMGDTQYF. The chain uses TRBV28 and TRBJ2-3; 9 positions match TRBD1. The germline V gene has CDR1 MDHEN and CDR2 SYDVKM. This CDR3 is 17 amino acids long. V shed 7 bases and J 5 bases; nucleotides not matched to a gene: 16.